What follows describes a single TCR beta chain. Antigen: not known. The PCR contained 60 Vbeta and 13 Jbeta primers. The protocol was immunoSEQ multiplex PCR, while the TCRdb copy is restricted to in-frame clones and leaves out a portion. The sample lists about 190,000 clones, about four fifths occurring once. The CDR3 contains 16 residues. Unmatched junction bases numbered 8, after V lost 1 base and J lost 4 bases. From germline, CDR1 is SGHVS and CDR2 FQNEAQ. This sample stems from a study of cytomegalovirus exposure and HLA in healthy donors. For the study at large: A previous analysis identified 95 million to 120 million unique TCR beta sequences derived from some 170 million T cells. When 350 to 400 donors were genotyped, roughly four fifths of them were found to fall in the Caucasian-associated ancestry cluster.

Study-level results: The classifier reportedly diagnosed cytomegalovirus status with high specificity and sensitivity. The study had only CMV serostatus as immune exposure information.

This receptor was taken from a man aged 18 to 30 in good health and CMV-seronegative. Sequenced input: PBMCs. The chain has TRBV7-8 and TRBJ1-2; 8 bases line up with TRBD1. Here the CDR3 reads CASSLGGQGSIYGYTF. The CDR3 bases are TGTGCCAGCAGCTTAGGCGGACAGGGATCGATCTATGGCTACACCTTC.